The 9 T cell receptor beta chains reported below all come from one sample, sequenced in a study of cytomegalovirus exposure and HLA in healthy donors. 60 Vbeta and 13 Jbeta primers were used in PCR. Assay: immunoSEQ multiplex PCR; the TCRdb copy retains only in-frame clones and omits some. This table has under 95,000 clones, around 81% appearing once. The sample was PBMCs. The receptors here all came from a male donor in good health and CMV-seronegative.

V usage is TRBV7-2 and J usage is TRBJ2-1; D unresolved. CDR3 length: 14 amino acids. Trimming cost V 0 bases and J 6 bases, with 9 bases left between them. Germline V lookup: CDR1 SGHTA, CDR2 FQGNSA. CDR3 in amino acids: CASSLALQSNEQFF. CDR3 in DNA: TGTGCCAGCAGCTTAGCGCTACAGTCCAATGAGCAGTTCTTC.

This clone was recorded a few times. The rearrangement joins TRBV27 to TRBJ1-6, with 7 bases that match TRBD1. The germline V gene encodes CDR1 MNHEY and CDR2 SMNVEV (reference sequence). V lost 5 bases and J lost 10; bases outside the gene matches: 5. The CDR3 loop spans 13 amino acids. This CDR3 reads CASSKQGLSPLHF. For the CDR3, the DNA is TGTGCCAGCAGTAAACAGGGGTTGTCACCCCTCCACTTT.

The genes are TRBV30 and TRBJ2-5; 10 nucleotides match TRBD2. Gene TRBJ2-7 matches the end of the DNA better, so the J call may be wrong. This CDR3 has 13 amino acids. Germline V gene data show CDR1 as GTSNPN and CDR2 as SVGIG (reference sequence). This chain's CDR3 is CAWRSGGAYEQYF. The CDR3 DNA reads TGTGCCTGGAGAAGCGGGGGGGCTTACGAGCAGTACTTC.

In DNA, the CDR3 is TGTGCCAGCAGCGTCGGTAGCGGGAGCTCCTACGAGCAGTACTTC. It specifies CASSVGSGSSYEQYF. This sequence joins TRBV9 and TRBJ2-7, with 9 bases identical to TRBD2. The CDR3 has 15 amino acids. The germline V gene has CDR1 SGDLS and CDR2 YYNGEE. V dropped 2 bases and J dropped 0; count of bases not matched to a gene: 3.

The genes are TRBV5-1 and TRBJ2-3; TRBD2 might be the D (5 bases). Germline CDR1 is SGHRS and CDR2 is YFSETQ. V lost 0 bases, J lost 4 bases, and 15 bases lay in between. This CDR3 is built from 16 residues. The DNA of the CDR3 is TGCGCCAGCAGCTTGGTGGGCGGGCCGGTTCCAGATACGCAGTATTTT. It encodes CASSLVGGPVPDTQYF.

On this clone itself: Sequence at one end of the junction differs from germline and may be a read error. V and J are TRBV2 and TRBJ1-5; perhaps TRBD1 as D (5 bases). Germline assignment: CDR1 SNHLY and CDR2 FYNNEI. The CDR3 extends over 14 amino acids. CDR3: CASSEGGYDQPQNF. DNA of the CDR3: TGTGCCAGCAGTGAAGGGGGCTATGATCAGCCCCAGAATTTT.

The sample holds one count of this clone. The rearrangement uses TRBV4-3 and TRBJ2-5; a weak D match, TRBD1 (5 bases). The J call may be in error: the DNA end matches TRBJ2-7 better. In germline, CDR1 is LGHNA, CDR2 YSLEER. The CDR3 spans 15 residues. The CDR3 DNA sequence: TGCGCCAGCAGCCAGACAGTAACTCAGACCTACGAGCAGTACTTC. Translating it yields CASSQTVTQTYEQYF.

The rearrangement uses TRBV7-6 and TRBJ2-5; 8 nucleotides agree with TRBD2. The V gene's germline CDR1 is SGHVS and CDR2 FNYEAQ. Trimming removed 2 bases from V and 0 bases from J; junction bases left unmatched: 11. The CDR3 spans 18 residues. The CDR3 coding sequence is TGTGCCAGCAGCTTAAGGGTGGGGTTAGCGGGAAACCAAGAGACCCAGTACTTC. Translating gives CASSLRVGLAGNQETQYF.

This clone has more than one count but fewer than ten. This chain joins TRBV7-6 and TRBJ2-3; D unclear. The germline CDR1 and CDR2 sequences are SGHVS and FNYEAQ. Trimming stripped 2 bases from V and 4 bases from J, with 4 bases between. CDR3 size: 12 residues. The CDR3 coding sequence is TGTGCCAGCAGCTTATCCTCAGATACGCAGTATTTT. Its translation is CASSLSSDTQYF. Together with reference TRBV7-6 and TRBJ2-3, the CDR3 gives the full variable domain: GAGVSQSPRYKVTKRGQDVALRCDPISGHVSLYWYRQALGQGPEFLTYFNYEAQQDKSGLPNDRFSAERPEGSISTLTIQRTEQRDSAMYRCASSLSSDTQYFGPGTRLTVL.